This entry concerns a single TCR beta chain. Antigen: not known. These data belong to a study of regulatory T cells in long-lasting Graves disease. Findings of the study overall: Samples came from peripheral blood alone, without thyroid tissue. Accuracy might have suffered from few samples.

Arm-PCR of CDR3 regions and iRepertoire HTBI primers were used to build TCR beta libraries. MiXCR, applied by TCRdb to the multiplex PCR reads, yields one record per CDR3 protein. The data show more than 650,000 distinct CDR3 sequences, roughly 30% seen once. As for time point: persistent/refractory GD, antithyroid drugs over 5 years with positive TRAb. TCR sequences were obtained from RNA taken from PBMCs. Peripheral blood, 8.5 to 9.5 milliliters per patient, was collected in EDTA tubes. CDR1 and CDR2 from the germline V gene are KGHDR and SFDVKD. The CDR3 loop spans 21 amino acids. Trimming took 7 bases from V and 5 from J; bases not matched to a gene: 21.

The receptor was isolated from a female donor with Graves disease. The J gene is TRBJ2-1, the V gene TRBV24-1; TRBD2 agrees at 14 bases. Sequenced here: peripheral blood mononuclear cells (PBMCs), sampled when the disease was refractory, from a patient treated with antithyroid drugs. CDR3 loop: CATSQISTSGRAVDPDNEQFF. The CDR3 DNA is TGTGCCACCAGCCAAATCTCGACTAGCGGGAGGGCCGTAGATCCCGACAATGAGCAGTTCTTC.